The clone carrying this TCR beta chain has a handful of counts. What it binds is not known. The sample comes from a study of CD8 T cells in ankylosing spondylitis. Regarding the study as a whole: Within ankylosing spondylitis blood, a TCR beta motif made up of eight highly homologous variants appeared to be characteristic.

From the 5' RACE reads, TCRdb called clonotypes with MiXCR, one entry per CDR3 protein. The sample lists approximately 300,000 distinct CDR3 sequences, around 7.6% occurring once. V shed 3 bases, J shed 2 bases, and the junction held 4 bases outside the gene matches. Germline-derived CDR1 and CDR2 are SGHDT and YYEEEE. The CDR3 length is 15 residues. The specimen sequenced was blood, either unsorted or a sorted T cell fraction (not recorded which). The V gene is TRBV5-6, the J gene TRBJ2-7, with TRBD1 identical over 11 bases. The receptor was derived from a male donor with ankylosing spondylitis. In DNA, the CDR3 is TGTGCCAGCAGCTCACTGGGACAGGGGGCCTACGAGCAGTACTTC. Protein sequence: CASSSLGQGAYEQYF.